The present entry profiles one T cell receptor (beta chain) with its context. This study enrolled people aged roughly 18 to 89 from approximately 24 US geographic areas. The source of the sample is a study of blood T cell repertoires in COVID-19. The CDR3 is made up of 17 amino acids. J was trimmed by 10 bases and V by 1 base; bases with no gene match: 18. Germline CDR1 reads SGHTA; CDR2 reads FQGNSA. Method: immunoSEQ multiplex PCR; TCRdb's copy keeps in-frame clones and lacks some. The sample has about 480,000 clones, more than 85% seen once. This receptor was identified in a woman aged 60-75 years who had recovered from COVID-19. Sequencing was done on a sample of PBMCs or T cells enriched from blood (not recorded which). The gene calls are TRBV7-2 and TRBJ1-2, with TRBD1 matching over 7 bases. The DNA for the CDR3 is TGTGCCAGCAGCTTAGGATTATACGTAGGGGGCAGGGAAAACTACACCTTC. It yields the protein CASSLGLYVGGRENYTF.